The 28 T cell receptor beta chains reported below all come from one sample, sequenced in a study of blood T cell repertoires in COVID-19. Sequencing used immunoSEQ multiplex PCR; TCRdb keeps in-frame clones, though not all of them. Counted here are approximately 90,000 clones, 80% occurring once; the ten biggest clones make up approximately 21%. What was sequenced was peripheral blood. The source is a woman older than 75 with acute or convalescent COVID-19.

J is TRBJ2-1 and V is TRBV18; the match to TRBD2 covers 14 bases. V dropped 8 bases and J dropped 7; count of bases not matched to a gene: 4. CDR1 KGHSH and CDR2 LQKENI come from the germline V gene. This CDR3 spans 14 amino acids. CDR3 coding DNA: TGTGCCAGCACATGGACTAGCGGGAGGAATGAGCAGTTCTTC. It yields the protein CASTWTSGRNEQFF.

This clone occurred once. For the CDR3, the DNA is TGCGCCAGCAGCTTGGCCCGACAGGTGGACTACGAGCAGTACTTC. It translates to CASSLARQVDYEQYF. This chain joins TRBV5-1 and TRBJ2-7, with D perhaps TRBD1 (6 bases). Trimming removed 0 bases at V and 3 bases at J, with 13 bases between. In germline, CDR1 is SGHRS, CDR2 YFSETQ. The CDR3 spans 15 residues.

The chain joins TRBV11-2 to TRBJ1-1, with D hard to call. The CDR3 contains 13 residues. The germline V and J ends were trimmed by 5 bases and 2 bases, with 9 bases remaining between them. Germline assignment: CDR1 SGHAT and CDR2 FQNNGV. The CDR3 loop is CASSITVNTEAFF. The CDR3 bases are TGTGCCAGCAGCATCACGGTTAACACTGAAGCTTTCTTT. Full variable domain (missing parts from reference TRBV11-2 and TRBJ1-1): EAGVAQSPRYKIIEKRQSVAFWCNPISGHATLYWYQQILGQGPKLLIQFQNNGVVDDSQLPKDRFSAERLKGVDSTLKIQPAKLEDSAVYLCASSITVNTEAFFGQGTRLTVV.

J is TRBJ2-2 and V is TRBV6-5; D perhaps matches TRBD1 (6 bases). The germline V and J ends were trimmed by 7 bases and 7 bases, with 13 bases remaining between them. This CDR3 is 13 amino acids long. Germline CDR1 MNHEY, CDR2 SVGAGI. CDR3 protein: CASIPGADGELFF. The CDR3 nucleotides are TGTGCCAGCATTCCAGGGGCCGACGGGGAGCTGTTTTTT.

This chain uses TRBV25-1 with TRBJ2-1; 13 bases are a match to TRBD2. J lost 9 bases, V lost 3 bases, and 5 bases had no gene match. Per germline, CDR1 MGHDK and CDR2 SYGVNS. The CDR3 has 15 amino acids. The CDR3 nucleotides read TGTGCCAGCAGTGACCAACTAGCGGGAGGGGGTGAGCAGTTCTTC. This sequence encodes CASSDQLAGGGEQFF.

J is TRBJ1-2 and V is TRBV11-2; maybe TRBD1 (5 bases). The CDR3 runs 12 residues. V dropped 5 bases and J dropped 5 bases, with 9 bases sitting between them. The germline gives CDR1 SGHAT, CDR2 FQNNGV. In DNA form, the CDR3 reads TGTGCCAGCAGCCGGAGGGGATATGGCTACACCTTC. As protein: CASSRRGYGYTF.

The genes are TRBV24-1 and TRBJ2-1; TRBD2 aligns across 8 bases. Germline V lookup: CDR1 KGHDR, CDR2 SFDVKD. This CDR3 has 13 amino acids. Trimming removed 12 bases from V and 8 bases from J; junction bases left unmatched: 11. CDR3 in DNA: TGTGCCGCCGGGAAGGTAGCGGGATATGAGCAGTTCTTC. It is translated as CAAGKVAGYEQFF.

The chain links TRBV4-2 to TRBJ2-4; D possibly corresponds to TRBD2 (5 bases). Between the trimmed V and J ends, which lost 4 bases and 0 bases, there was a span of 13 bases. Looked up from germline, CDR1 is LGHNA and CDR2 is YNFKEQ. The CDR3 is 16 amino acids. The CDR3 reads CASSPEALLAKNIQYF. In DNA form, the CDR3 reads TGTGCCAGCAGCCCGGAGGCCCTTCTAGCCAAAAACATTCAGTACTTC.

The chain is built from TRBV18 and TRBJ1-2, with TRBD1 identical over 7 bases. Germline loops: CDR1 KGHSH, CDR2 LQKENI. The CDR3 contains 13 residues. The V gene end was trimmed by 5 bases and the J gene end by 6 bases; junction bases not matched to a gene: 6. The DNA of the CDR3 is TGTGCCAGCTCAGAGAAGACAGGGAATGGCTACACCTTC. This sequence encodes CASSEKTGNGYTF.

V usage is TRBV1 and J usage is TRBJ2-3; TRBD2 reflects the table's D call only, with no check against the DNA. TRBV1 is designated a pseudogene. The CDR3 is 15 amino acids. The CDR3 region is CTSKAPGLPTDTQYF. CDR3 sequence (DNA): TGCACCAGCAAAGCACCGGGTCTTCCCACAGATACGCAGTATTTT.

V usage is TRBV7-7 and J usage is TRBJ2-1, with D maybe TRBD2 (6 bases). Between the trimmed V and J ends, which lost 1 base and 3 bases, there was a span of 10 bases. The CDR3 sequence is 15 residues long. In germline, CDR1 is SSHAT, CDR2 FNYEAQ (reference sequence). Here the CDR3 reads CASSLVPGVYNEQFF. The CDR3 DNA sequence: TGTGCCAGCAGCTTAGTACCGGGAGTCTACAATGAGCAGTTCTTC.

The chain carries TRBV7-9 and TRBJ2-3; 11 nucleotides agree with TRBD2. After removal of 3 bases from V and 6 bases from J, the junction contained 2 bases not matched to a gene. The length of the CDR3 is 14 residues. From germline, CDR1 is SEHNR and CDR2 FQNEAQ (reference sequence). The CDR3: CASSFSGGVDTQYF. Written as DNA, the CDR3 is TGTGCCAGCAGCTTTAGCGGGGGGGTTGATACGCAGTATTTT.

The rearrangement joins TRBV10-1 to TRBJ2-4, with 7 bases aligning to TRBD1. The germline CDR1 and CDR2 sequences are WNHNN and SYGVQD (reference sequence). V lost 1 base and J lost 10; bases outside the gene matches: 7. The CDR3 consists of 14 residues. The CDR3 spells CASSEWGQPNIQYF. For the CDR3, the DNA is TGCGCCAGCAGTGAGTGGGGACAGCCCAATATTCAGTACTTC.

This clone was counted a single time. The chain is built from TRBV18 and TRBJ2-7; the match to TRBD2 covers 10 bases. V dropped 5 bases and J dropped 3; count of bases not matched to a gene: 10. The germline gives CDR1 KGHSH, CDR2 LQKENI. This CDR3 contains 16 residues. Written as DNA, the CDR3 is TGTGCCAGCTCAACACGGCGGCTAGCGGGAGACTACGAGCAGTACTTC. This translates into CASSTRRLAGDYEQYF.

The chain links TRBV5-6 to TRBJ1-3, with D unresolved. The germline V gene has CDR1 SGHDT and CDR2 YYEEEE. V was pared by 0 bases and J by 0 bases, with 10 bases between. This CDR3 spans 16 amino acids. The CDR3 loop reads CASSLESGYSGNTIYF. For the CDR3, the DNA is TGTGCCAGCAGCTTGGAATCAGGCTACTCTGGAAACACCATATATTTT.

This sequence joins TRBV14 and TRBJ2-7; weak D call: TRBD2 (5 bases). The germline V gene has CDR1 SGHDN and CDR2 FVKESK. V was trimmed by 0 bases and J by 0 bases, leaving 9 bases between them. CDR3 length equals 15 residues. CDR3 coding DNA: TGTGCCAGCAGCCAAGATTTCGGGATCTCCTACGAGCAGTACTTC. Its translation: CASSQDFGISYEQYF.

DNA for the CDR3: TGTGCCGCTTCGGCCCAGGGCGAATATGGCTACACCTTC. Translating gives CAASAQGEYGYTF. This chain joins TRBV19 and TRBJ1-2; perhaps TRBD1 as D (5 bases). This CDR3 is built from 13 residues. V was pared by 11 bases and J by 5 bases, with 18 bases between. Germline-derived CDR1 and CDR2 are LNHDA and SQIVND (reference sequence).

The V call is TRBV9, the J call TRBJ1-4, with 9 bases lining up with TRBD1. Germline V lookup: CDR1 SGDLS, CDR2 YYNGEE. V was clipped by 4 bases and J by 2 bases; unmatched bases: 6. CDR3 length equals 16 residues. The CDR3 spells CASSPRTGATNEKLFF. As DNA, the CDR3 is TGTGCCAGCAGCCCCAGGACAGGGGCTACTAATGAAAAACTGTTTTTT.

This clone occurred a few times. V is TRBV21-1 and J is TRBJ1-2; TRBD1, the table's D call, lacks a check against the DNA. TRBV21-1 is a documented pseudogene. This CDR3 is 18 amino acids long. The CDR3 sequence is CASSKDWGEDSPNYGYTF. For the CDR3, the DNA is TGTGCCAGCAGCAAAGACTGGGGCGAGGACAGCCCTAACTATGGCTACACCTTC.

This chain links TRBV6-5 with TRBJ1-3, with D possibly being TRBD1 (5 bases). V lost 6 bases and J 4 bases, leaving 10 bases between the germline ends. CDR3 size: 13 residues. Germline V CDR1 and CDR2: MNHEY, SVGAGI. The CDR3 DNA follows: TGTGCCAGCAGCCGTTCAGGGGGAAACACCATATATTTT. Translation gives CASSRSGGNTIYF.

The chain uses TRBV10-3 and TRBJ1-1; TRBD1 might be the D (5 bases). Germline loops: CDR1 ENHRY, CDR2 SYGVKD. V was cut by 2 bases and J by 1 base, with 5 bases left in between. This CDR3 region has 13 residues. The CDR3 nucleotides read TGTGCCATCAGTGAGGGACAGAACACTGAAGCTTTCTTT. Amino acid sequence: CAISEGQNTEAFF.

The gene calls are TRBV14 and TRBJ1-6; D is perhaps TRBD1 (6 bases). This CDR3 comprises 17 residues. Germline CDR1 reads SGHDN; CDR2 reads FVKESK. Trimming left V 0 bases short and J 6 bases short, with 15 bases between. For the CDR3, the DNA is TGTGCCAGCAGCCAAGATTGGTACAGGGTCGGTAATTCACCCCTCCACTTT. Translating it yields CASSQDWYRVGNSPLHF.

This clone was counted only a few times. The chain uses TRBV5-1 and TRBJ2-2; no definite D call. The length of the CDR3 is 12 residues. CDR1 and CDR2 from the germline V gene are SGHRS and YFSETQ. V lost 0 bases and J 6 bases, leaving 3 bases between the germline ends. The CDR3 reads CASSLGAGELFF. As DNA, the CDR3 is TGCGCCAGCAGCTTGGGAGCCGGGGAGCTGTTTTTT.

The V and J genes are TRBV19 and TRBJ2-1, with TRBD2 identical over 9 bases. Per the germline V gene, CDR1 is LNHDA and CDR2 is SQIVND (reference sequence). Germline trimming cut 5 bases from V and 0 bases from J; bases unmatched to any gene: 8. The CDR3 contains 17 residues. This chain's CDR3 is CASSFLAGRGSYNEQFF. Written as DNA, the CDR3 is TGTGCCAGTAGTTTTCTAGCGGGAAGGGGCTCCTACAATGAGCAGTTCTTC.

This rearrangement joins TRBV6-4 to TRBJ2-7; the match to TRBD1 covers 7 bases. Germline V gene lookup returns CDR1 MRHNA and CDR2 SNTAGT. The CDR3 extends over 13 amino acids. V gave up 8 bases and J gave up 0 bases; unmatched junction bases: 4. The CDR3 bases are TGTGCCAGCCTGACAGGGAACTCCTACGAGCAGTACTTC. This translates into CASLTGNSYEQYF.

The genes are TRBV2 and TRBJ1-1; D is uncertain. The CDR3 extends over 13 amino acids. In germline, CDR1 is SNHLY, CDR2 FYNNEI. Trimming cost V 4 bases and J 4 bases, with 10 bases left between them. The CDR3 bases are TGTGCCAGCAGTGGAGAGGCGTCCACTGAAGCTTTCTTT. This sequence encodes CASSGEASTEAFF.

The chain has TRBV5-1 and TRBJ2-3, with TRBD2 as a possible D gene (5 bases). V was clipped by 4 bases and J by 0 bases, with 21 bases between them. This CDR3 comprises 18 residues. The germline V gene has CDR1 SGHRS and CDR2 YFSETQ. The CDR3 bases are TGCGCCAGCAGCGAGGAGTTACGGGGAGCGTCTAGCACAGATACGCAGTATTTT. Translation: CASSEELRGASSTDTQYF.

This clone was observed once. CDR3 protein: CASSMRLLYEQFF. CDR3 nucleotide sequence: TGTGCCAGCAGCATGAGACTCCTGTATGAGCAGTTCTTC. The chain links TRBV5-8 to TRBJ2-1; D gene ambiguous. V lost 4 bases and J 8 bases, leaving 13 bases between the germline ends. The germline gives CDR1 SGHTS, CDR2 YDEGEE. The CDR3 runs to 13 residues.